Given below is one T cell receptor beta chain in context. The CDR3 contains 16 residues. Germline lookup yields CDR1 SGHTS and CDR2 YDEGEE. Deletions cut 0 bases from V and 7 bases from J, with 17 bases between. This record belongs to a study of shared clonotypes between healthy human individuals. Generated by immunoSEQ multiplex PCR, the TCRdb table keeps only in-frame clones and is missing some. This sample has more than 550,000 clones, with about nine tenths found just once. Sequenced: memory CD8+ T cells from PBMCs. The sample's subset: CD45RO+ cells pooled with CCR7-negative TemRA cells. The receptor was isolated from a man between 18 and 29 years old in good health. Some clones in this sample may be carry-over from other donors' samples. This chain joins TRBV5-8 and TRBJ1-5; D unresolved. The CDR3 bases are TGTGCCAGCAGCTTGGTGCGAAAACAGACCCCGCAGCCCCAGCATTTT. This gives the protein CASSLVRKQTPQPQHF.